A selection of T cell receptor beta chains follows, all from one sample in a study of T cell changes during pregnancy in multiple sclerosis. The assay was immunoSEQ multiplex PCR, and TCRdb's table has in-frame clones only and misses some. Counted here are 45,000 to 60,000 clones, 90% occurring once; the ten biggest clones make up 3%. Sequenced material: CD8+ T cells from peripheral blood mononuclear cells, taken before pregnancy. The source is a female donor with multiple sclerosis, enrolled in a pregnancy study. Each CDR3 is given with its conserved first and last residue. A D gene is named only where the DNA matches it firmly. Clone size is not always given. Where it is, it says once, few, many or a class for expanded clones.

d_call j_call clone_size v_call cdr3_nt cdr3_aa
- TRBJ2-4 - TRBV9 TGTGCCAGCAGCGTAGGACAGGTGGGCTTAGCCAAAAACATTCAGTACTTC CASSVGQVGLAKNIQYF
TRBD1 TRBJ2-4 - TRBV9 TGTGCCAGCAGCGTAGCAGATGACAGGGTTCAGTACTTC CASSVADDRVQYF
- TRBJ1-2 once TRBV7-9 TGTGCCAGCAGCTTAGTGGGAGCCACGTATTTAAACTATGGCTACACCTTC CASSLVGATYLNYGYTF
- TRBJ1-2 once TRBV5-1 TGCGCCAGCAGCGGGGTCACGGGGGGCTACACCTTC CASSGVTGGYTF
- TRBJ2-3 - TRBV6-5 TGTGCCAGCAGTTACTCGACTACGGGGGGCACAGATACGCAGTATTTT CASSYSTTGGTDTQYF
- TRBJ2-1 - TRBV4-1 TGCGCCAGCAGCGCCTCAGGGGCACAGTTCTTC CASSASGAQFF
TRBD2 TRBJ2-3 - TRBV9 TGTGCCAGCAGCGGGCTAGCGGGGGGGGGTAGCACAGATACGCAGTATTTT CASSGLAGGGSTDTQYF
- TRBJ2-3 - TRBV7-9 TGTGCCAGCAGCACGGTCCCGGGGATAGATACGCAGTATTTT CASSTVPGIDTQYF
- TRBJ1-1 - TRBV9 TGTGCCAGCAGCGTAGTGGACTCCAAGTTTTTGAACACTGAAGCTTTCTTT CASSVVDSKFLNTEAFF
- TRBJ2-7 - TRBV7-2 TGTGCCAGCAGCTTGGGACAATACTACGAGCAGTACTTC CASSLGQYYEQYF
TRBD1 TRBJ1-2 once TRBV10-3 TGTGCCATCAGTGACGTGGGACAGGGCAACTATGGCTACACCTTC CAISDVGQGNYGYTF
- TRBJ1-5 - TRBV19 TGTGCCAGTAGTAAGGGGGACATTCATCAGCCCCAGCATTTT CASSKGDIHQPQHF
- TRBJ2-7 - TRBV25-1 TGTGCCAGCAGTTACCTGGACAGTTCCTACGAGCAGTACTTC CASSYLDSSYEQYF
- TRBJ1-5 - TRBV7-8 TGTGCCGTCGGGGTGGGGAATCAGCCCCAGCATTTT CAVGVGNQPQHF
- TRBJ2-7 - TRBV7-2 TGTGCCAGCAGTCTTATTCTGAGCTCCTACGAGCAGTACTTC CASSLILSSYEQYF
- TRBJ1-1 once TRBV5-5 TGTGCCAGCAGCTTTGTAGGGGGAAACACTGAAGCTTTCTTT CASSFVGGNTEAFF
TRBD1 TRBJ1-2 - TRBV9 TGTGCCAGCAGCTCGGACAGGGGACGGGATGGCTACACCTTC CASSSDRGRDGYTF
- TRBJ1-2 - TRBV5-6 TGTGCCAGCAGCGACGGACAGACCTATGGCTACACCTTC CASSDGQTYGYTF
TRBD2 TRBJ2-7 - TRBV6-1 TGTGCCAGCAGTGACTTAGCGGGGGCGGCCTACGAGCAGTACTTC CASSDLAGAAYEQYF
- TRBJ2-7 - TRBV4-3 TGCGCCAGCAGCCGCCGCGGAGACGAGCAGTACTTC CASSRRGDEQYF
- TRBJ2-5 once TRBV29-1 TGCAGCGTGGATGAGGGCATGGGGAAAGAGACCCAGTACTTC CSVDEGMGKETQYF
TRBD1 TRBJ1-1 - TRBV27 TGTGCCAGCACCGCCCGGGACAGGGGGTATGAAGCTTTCTTT CASTARDRGYEAFF
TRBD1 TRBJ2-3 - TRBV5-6 TGTGCCAGCAGCATTGGGACAGGGTACGATACGCAGTATTTT CASSIGTGYDTQYF
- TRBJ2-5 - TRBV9 TGTGCCAGCAGCGCCTCATGGGGGGTGGAGACCCAGTACTTC CASSASWGVETQYF
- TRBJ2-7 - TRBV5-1 TGCGCCAGCAGCTTGGTGGGGAGCTCCTACGAGCAGTACTTC CASSLVGSSYEQYF
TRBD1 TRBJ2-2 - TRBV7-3 TGTGCCAGCAGCAGACAGGGCACCGGGGAGCTGTTTTTT CASSRQGTGELFF
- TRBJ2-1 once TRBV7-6 TGTGCCAGCAGCTTAGGAAACCGGGGGGCCCAGTACAATGAGCAGTTCTTC CASSLGNRGAQYNEQFF
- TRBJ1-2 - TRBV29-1 TGCAGCGCCCCCGAGTCCTATGGCTACACCTTC CSAPESYGYTF
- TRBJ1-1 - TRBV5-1 TGCGCCAGCAGCTTGGGGCCCACTGAAGCTTTCTTT CASSLGPTEAFF
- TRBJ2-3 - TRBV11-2 TGTGCCAGCAGCGCTACCTTTGGGCAGTATTTT CASSATFGQYF
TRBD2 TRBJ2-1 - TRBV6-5 TGTGCCAGCAGTTCCTCAGCGGGGGGGCCGGGAAATGAGCAGTTCTTC CASSSSAGGPGNEQFF
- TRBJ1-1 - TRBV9 TGTGCCAGCAGCGCGCCCCGGGACAAGTCGAACACTGAAGCTTTCTTT CASSAPRDKSNTEAFF
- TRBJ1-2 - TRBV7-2 TGTGCCAGCAGACAAGGGGGTTGGGAGAGCTACACCTTC CASRQGGWESYTF
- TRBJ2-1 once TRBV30 TGTGCCTGGAGTTACGGAGGATCACACAATGAGCAGTTCTTC CAWSYGGSHNEQFF
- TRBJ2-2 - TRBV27 TGTGCCAGCACGGAGTGGAGGAGTGGGACCGGGGAGCTGTTTTTT CASTEWRSGTGELFF
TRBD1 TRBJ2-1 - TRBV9 TGTGCCAGCAGCGCGGGAAGTGGGACAGGGGGCAATGAGCAGTTCTTC CASSAGSGTGGNEQFF
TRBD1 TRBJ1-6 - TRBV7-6 TGTGCCAGCAGGGGACAGGGGACATATAATTCACCCCTCCACTTT CASRGQGTYNSPLHF
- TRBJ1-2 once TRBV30 TGTGCCTGGAGCACCGATTACCGCGGGTCGCAGTATGGCTACACCTTC CAWSTDYRGSQYGYTF
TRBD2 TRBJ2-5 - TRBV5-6 TGTGCCAGCAGCCGGGGGGTAGAGACCCAGTACTTC CASSRGVETQYF
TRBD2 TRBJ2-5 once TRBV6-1 TGTGCCAGCAGTGTGCGGGGGGGCGAGGAGACCCAGTACTTC CASSVRGGEETQYF
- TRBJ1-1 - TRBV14 TGTGCCAGCAGCCAAGCCCGGGGTTTCACTGAAGCTTTCTTT CASSQARGFTEAFF
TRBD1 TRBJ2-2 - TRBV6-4 TGTGCCAGCAGTGACGGGACAGCGAACACCGGGGAGCTGTTTTTT CASSDGTANTGELFF
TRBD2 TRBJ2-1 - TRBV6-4 TGTGCCAGCAGTGACTCGCGGGGGGCCAATGAGCAGTTCTTC CASSDSRGANEQFF
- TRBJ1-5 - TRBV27 TGTGCCAGCGGGGGGGGAAACAATCAGCCCCAGCATTTT CASGGGNNQPQHF
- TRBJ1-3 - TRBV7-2 TGTGCCAGCAGCTCGGACGGGGGGCGAGGAAACACCATATATTTT CASSSDGGRGNTIYF
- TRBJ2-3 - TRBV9 TGTGCCAGCAGCGTAGAGGGGGGGCGCACAGATACGCAGTATTTT CASSVEGGRTDTQYF
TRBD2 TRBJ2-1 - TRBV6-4 TGTGCCAGCAGTGACTCGGTTAGCGGGGGTAACAATGAGCAGTTCTTC CASSDSVSGGNNEQFF
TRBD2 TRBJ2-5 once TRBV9 TGTGCCAGCAGCGTCGGGGGGACGGAGACCCAGTACTTC CASSVGGTETQYF
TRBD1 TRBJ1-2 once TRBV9 TGTGCCAGCAGCAACCCGGGACAGATCCACTATGGCTACACCTTC CASSNPGQIHYGYTF
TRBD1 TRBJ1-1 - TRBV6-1 TGTGCCAGCGGAAGACAGGGTGGGGGCACTGAAGCTTTCTTT CASGRQGGGTEAFF
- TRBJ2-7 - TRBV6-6 TGTGCCAGCACTCCGGGACAAGGCCCCGAATACGAGCAGTACTTC CASTPGQGPEYEQYF
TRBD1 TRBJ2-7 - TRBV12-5 TGTGCTAGTGGTAACCACCAGGACAGGTTTGAAGAGCAGTACTTC CASGNHQDRFEEQYF
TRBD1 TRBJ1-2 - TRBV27 TGTGCCAGCAGTTTCCAGGGGGCTTACTATGGCTACACCTTC CASSFQGAYYGYTF
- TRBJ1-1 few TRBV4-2 TGTGCCAGCAGTCAAAGGAGGGGAATAGAAGCTTTCTTT CASSQRRGIEAFF
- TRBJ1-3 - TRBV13 TGTGCCAGCAGCGGAAGGACAGTCTCTGGAAACACCATATATTTT CASSGRTVSGNTIYF